This T cell receptor beta chain was recovered during a study of cytomegalovirus exposure and HLA in healthy donors. It was with 60 Vbeta and 13 Jbeta primers that the PCR ran. Assay: immunoSEQ multiplex PCR; the TCRdb copy retains only in-frame clones and omits some. Among 95,000 to 100,000 clones, roughly four fifths were seen once, and the ten largest hold 8% to 9%. The V gene end was trimmed by 1 base and the J gene end by 3 bases; junction bases not matched to a gene: 9. In germline, CDR1 is LGHNA, CDR2 YNFKEQ. The CDR3 length is 19 residues. This TCR derives from a human donor in good health. The chain links TRBV4-2 to TRBJ2-2; 12 nucleotides match TRBD2. The sample consisted of PBMCs. Written as DNA, the CDR3 is TGTGCCAGCAGCCAAGGGACTAGCGGGGATCCCGGGTACACCGGGGAGCTGTTTTTT. Protein product: CASSQGTSGDPGYTGELFF.